This TCR beta chain was identified during a study of blood T cell repertoires in COVID-19. Study in general: COVID-19 samples from acute and convalescent phases originated in the United States, Italy and Spain. The analysed material was cDNA or gDNA that came from T cells, B-cell-depleted T cells, or PBMCs.

As handled by the study authors: The authors estimated nucleated cell counts from reference gene primer amplification. Assay: immunoSEQ multiplex PCR; the TCRdb copy retains only in-frame clones and omits some. Clonal size and the V and J genes are those of that table, whereas D and trimming came from the DNA. The table lists some 180,000 clones, 70% to 80% of them singletons, with approximately 13% in the top ten. V was pared by 11 bases and J by 2 bases, with 7 bases of the junction left unmatched. The CDR3 runs to 14 residues. Germline V CDR1 and CDR2: LNHDA, SQIVND (reference sequence). The sequence was obtained from a man over 45 who had recovered from COVID-19. What was sequenced was peripheral blood. The chain combines TRBV19 with TRBJ2-2; 8 nucleotides line up with TRBD1. CDR3 sequence (DNA): TGTGCCGGCTCACAGGGGGTAAACACCGGGGAGCTGTTTTTT. Its translation: CAGSQGVNTGELFF. Variable domain in full (rest from reference TRBV19 and TRBJ2-2): DGGITQSPKYLFRKEGQNVTLSCEQNLNHDAMYWYRQDPGQGLRLIYYSQIVNDFQKGDIAEGYSVSREKKESFPLTVTSAQKNPTAFYLCAGSQGVNTGELFFGEGSRLTVL.